A selection of T cell receptor beta chains follows, all from one sample in a study of blood T cell repertoires in COVID-19. Only in-frame clones appear in the TCRdb table, and some are missing; sequencing was by immunoSEQ multiplex PCR. The sample consists of 210,000 or so clones, approximately 80% of them appearing once. The sample consisted of peripheral blood. Every receptor here comes from a man aged 50 to 60 who had recovered from COVID-19. The CDR3 runs from the conserved cysteine through the conserved F or W. The D gene is left open where the match is weak. Clone size is shown for a subset of rows, as once, few, many or a class of expanded clone.

clone size: NA; CDR3 length: 14; J gene: TRBJ2-7; V gene: TRBV28; D gene: TRBD2; CDR3 protein: CASSEGLAAYEQYF; CDR3 DNA: TGTGCCAGCAGTGAGGGACTAGCGGCCTACGAGCAGTACTTC
clone size: NA; CDR3 length: 14; J gene: TRBJ2-7; V gene: TRBV5-5; D gene: NA; CDR3 protein: CASSLAQGHYEQYF; CDR3 DNA: TGTGCCAGCAGCTTGGCGCAGGGCCACTACGAGCAGTACTTC
clone size: NA; CDR3 length: 15; J gene: TRBJ1-2; V gene: TRBV7-2; D gene: TRBD1; CDR3 protein: CASSSYLTGERGYTF; CDR3 DNA: TGTGCCAGCAGCTCCTACCTGACAGGGGAGAGGGGCTACACCTTC
clone size: NA; CDR3 length: 14; J gene: TRBJ2-7; V gene: TRBV7-9; D gene: NA; CDR3 protein: CASTRPTESYEQYF; CDR3 DNA: TGTGCCAGCACCAGGCCGACAGAATCCTACGAGCAGTACTTC
clone size: NA; CDR3 length: 14; J gene: TRBJ2-5; V gene: TRBV6-1; D gene: NA; CDR3 protein: CASSEGTVVETQYF; CDR3 DNA: TGTGCCAGCAGTGAAGGCACAGTTGTGGAGACCCAGTACTTC
clone size: few; CDR3 length: 14; J gene: TRBJ2-1; V gene: TRBV28; D gene: TRBD2; CDR3 protein: CASSSAGGGDEQFF; CDR3 DNA: TGTGCCAGCAGTTCAGCGGGAGGAGGCGATGAGCAGTTCTTC
clone size: NA; CDR3 length: 16; J gene: TRBJ2-3; V gene: TRBV11-2; D gene: TRBD2; CDR3 protein: CASSSRKAGGPDTQYF; CDR3 DNA: TGTGCCAGCAGCTCCCGAAAGGCGGGAGGGCCAGATACGCAGTATTTT
clone size: NA; CDR3 length: 15; J gene: TRBJ2-3; V gene: TRBV19; D gene: TRBD2; CDR3 protein: CASSMGLAGGDTQYF; CDR3 DNA: TGTGCCAGTAGTATGGGACTAGCGGGAGGGGATACGCAGTATTTT
clone size: NA; CDR3 length: 14; J gene: TRBJ2-1; V gene: TRBV6-5; D gene: TRBD1; CDR3 protein: CASRSTGAYNEQFF; CDR3 DNA: TGTGCCAGCAGATCCACAGGGGCTTACAATGAGCAGTTCTTC
clone size: NA; CDR3 length: 15; J gene: TRBJ2-7; V gene: TRBV19; D gene: NA; CDR3 protein: CASSPVSGTSYEQYF; CDR3 DNA: TGTGCCAGTAGCCCAGTGTCGGGTACCTCCTACGAGCAGTACTTC
clone size: few; CDR3 length: 15; J gene: TRBJ1-3; V gene: TRBV6-1; D gene: NA; CDR3 protein: CASSEVEESRNTIYF; CDR3 DNA: TGTGCCAGCAGTGAAGTAGAGGAATCGAGAAACACCATATATTTT
clone size: NA; CDR3 length: 14; J gene: TRBJ2-1; V gene: TRBV3-1/TRBV3-2; D gene: TRBD2; CDR3 protein: CASSQGTRSNEQFF; CDR3 DNA: TGTGCCAGCAGCCAAGGGACTAGGAGCAATGAGCAGTTCTTC
clone size: NA; CDR3 length: 13; J gene: TRBJ2-3; V gene: TRBV14; D gene: NA; CDR3 protein: CASSPVRWDTQYF; CDR3 DNA: TGTGCCAGCAGCCCCGTTAGATGGGATACGCAGTATTTT
clone size: NA; CDR3 length: 15; J gene: TRBJ1-4; V gene: TRBV2; D gene: TRBD1; CDR3 protein: CASSARQGQGEKLFF; CDR3 DNA: TGTGCCAGCAGTGCCCGACAGGGGCAGGGTGAAAAACTGTTTTTT
clone size: NA; CDR3 length: 14; J gene: TRBJ1-1; V gene: TRBV4-2; D gene: NA; CDR3 protein: CASSQGQMNTEAFF; CDR3 DNA: TGTGCCAGCAGCCAAGGGCAGATGAACACTGAAGCTTTCTTT
clone size: NA; CDR3 length: 15; J gene: TRBJ1-1; V gene: TRBV4-1; D gene: NA; CDR3 protein: CASSQDFRQGSEAFF; CDR3 DNA: TGCGCCAGCAGCCAAGATTTTCGGCAGGGTTCTGAAGCTTTCTTT
clone size: NA; CDR3 length: 18; J gene: TRBJ2-1; V gene: TRBV13; D gene: TRBD2; CDR3 protein: CASSPWTSGIGSYNEQFF; CDR3 DNA: TGTGCCAGCAGCCCCTGGACTAGCGGGATAGGTTCCTACAATGAGCAGTTCTTC
clone size: few; CDR3 length: 14; J gene: TRBJ2-5; V gene: TRBV24-1; D gene: NA; CDR3 protein: CATSVGPHQETQYF; CDR3 DNA: TGTGCCACCAGTGTCGGTCCGCATCAAGAGACCCAGTACTTC
clone size: NA; CDR3 length: 14; J gene: TRBJ2-7; V gene: TRBV4-2; D gene: TRBD1; CDR3 protein: CASRDGTGGHEQYF; CDR3 DNA: TGTGCCAGCAGGGACGGGACAGGGGGCCACGAGCAGTACTTC
clone size: NA; CDR3 length: 15; J gene: TRBJ2-2; V gene: TRBV19; D gene: NA; CDR3 protein: CASSTPTENTGELFF; CDR3 DNA: TGTGCCAGTAGTACCCCCACAGAGAACACCGGGGAGCTGTTTTTT
clone size: NA; CDR3 length: 14; J gene: TRBJ2-1; V gene: TRBV28; D gene: NA; CDR3 protein: CASTVGGRHNEQFF; CDR3 DNA: TGTGCCAGCACCGTTGGGGGCCGGCACAATGAGCAGTTCTTC
clone size: NA; CDR3 length: 15; J gene: TRBJ1-1; V gene: TRBV11-2; D gene: TRBD1; CDR3 protein: CASSAYRDSNTEAFF; CDR3 DNA: TGTGCCAGCAGCGCCTACCGGGACAGCAACACTGAAGCTTTCTTT
clone size: NA; CDR3 length: 14; J gene: TRBJ2-5; V gene: TRBV29-1; D gene: TRBD2; CDR3 protein: CSARSSGRGGTQYF; CDR3 DNA: TGCAGCGCGCGTTCTAGCGGGAGGGGCGGGACCCAGTACTTC
clone size: NA; CDR3 length: 15; J gene: TRBJ2-1; V gene: TRBV2; D gene: NA; CDR3 protein: CASSSASTSYNEQFF; CDR3 DNA: TGTGCCAGCAGTTCAGCGAGTACCTCCTACAATGAGCAGTTCTTC
clone size: NA; CDR3 length: 16; J gene: TRBJ1-1; V gene: TRBV16; D gene: NA; CDR3 protein: CASSQGGVNVGTEAFF; CDR3 DNA: TGTGCCAGCAGCCAAGGAGGGGTTAATGTAGGCACTGAAGCTTTCTTT
clone size: NA; CDR3 length: 14; J gene: TRBJ2-7; V gene: TRBV5-8; D gene: TRBD2; CDR3 protein: CASSRSGRAYEQYF; CDR3 DNA: TGTGCCAGCAGCAGGAGCGGGAGGGCCTACGAGCAGTACTTC
clone size: NA; CDR3 length: 13; J gene: TRBJ1-2; V gene: TRBV12-3/TRBV12-4; D gene: NA; CDR3 protein: CASSKLEFDGYTF; CDR3 DNA: TGTGCCAGCAGTAAGTTAGAATTTGATGGCTACACCTTC
clone size: NA; CDR3 length: 14; J gene: TRBJ1-1; V gene: TRBV3-1/TRBV3-2; D gene: NA; CDR3 protein: CASSHLSRNTEAFF; CDR3 DNA: TGTGCCAGCAGCCATTTGAGTAGGAACACTGAAGCTTTCTTT
clone size: NA; CDR3 length: 16; J gene: TRBJ1-6; V gene: TRBV15; D gene: NA; CDR3 protein: CATSRDLGEGNSPLHF; CDR3 DNA: TGTGCCACCAGCAGAGATCTGGGGGAGGGCAATTCACCCCTCCACTTT
clone size: NA; CDR3 length: 15; J gene: TRBJ2-1; V gene: TRBV9; D gene: NA; CDR3 protein: CASSVELARGNEQFF; CDR3 DNA: TGTGCCAGCAGCGTAGAGTTAGCCCGGGGCAATGAGCAGTTCTTC
clone size: NA; CDR3 length: 17; J gene: TRBJ2-7; V gene: TRBV4-1; D gene: NA; CDR3 protein: CASSQDIGEDHSYEQYF; CDR3 DNA: TGCGCCAGCAGCCAAGATATCGGGGAGGATCACTCCTACGAGCAGTACTTC
clone size: once; CDR3 length: 18; J gene: TRBJ2-2; V gene: TRBV4-1; D gene: TRBD2; CDR3 protein: CASSQPGLAGGNTGELFF; CDR3 DNA: TGCGCCAGCAGCCAGCCGGGACTAGCGGGGGGTAACACCGGGGAGCTGTTTTTT
clone size: once; CDR3 length: 15; J gene: TRBJ1-1; V gene: TRBV24-1; D gene: TRBD1; CDR3 protein: CATSTDRGGNTEAFF; CDR3 DNA: TGTGCCACCAGTACCGACAGGGGAGGCAACACTGAAGCTTTCTTT
clone size: NA; CDR3 length: 12; J gene: TRBJ2-3; V gene: TRBV29-1; D gene: NA; CDR3 protein: CSVMPGSDTQYF; CDR3 DNA: TGCAGCGTCATGCCAGGGTCGGATACGCAGTATTTT
clone size: NA; CDR3 length: 15; J gene: TRBJ2-3; V gene: TRBV7-9; D gene: TRBD2; CDR3 protein: CASSLGAGEVDTQYF; CDR3 DNA: TGTGCCAGCAGCTTAGGTGCGGGAGAAGTAGATACGCAGTATTTT
clone size: NA; CDR3 length: 14; J gene: TRBJ2-3; V gene: TRBV7-9; D gene: TRBD2; CDR3 protein: CASSAGRSTDTQYF; CDR3 DNA: TGTGCCAGCAGTGCCGGGAGGAGCACAGATACGCAGTATTTT
clone size: NA; CDR3 length: 15; J gene: TRBJ1-4; V gene: TRBV19; D gene: NA; CDR3 protein: CASSEGTLVNEKLFF; CDR3 DNA: TGTGCCAGTAGTGAAGGGACTTTAGTTAATGAAAAACTGTTTTTT
clone size: NA; CDR3 length: 15; J gene: TRBJ1-6; V gene: TRBV9; D gene: TRBD1; CDR3 protein: CASRAPGQDNSPLHF; CDR3 DNA: TGTGCCAGCAGGGCGCCGGGACAGGATAATTCACCCCTCCACTTT
clone size: NA; CDR3 length: 18; J gene: TRBJ2-1; V gene: TRBV25-1; D gene: TRBD2; CDR3 protein: CASRGGLAGTYPGNEQFF; CDR3 DNA: TGTGCCAGCAGGGGCGGACTAGCGGGAACCTACCCCGGCAATGAGCAGTTCTTC
clone size: NA; CDR3 length: 16; J gene: TRBJ1-4; V gene: TRBV15; D gene: NA; CDR3 protein: CATSSYLGLRNEKLFF; CDR3 DNA: TGTGCCACCAGCAGCTATCTCGGACTGCGTAATGAAAAACTGTTTTTT
clone size: NA; CDR3 length: 15; J gene: TRBJ1-4; V gene: TRBV30; D gene: NA; CDR3 protein: CAWSATGHINEKLFF; CDR3 DNA: TGTGCCTGGAGCGCTACGGGACATATTAATGAAAAACTGTTTTTT
clone size: NA; CDR3 length: 16; J gene: TRBJ2-1; V gene: TRBV28; D gene: NA; CDR3 protein: CASSLTGRVSYNEQFF; CDR3 DNA: TGTGCCAGCAGTTTAACCGGCAGGGTCTCCTACAATGAGCAGTTCTTC
clone size: NA; CDR3 length: 16; J gene: TRBJ1-5; V gene: TRBV24-1; D gene: NA; CDR3 protein: CATSDQDGTLNQPQHF; CDR3 DNA: TGTGCCACCAGTGACCAGGACGGGACTCTCAATCAGCCCCAGCATTTT
clone size: NA; CDR3 length: 18; J gene: TRBJ2-2; V gene: TRBV3-1/TRBV3-2; D gene: TRBD1; CDR3 protein: CASSEDKQGKGDTGELFF; CDR3 DNA: TGTGCCAGCAGCGAAGACAAACAGGGGAAAGGGGACACCGGGGAGCTGTTTTTT
clone size: NA; CDR3 length: 16; J gene: TRBJ2-7; V gene: TRBV7-8; D gene: NA; CDR3 protein: CASRPTTTPVGYEQYF; CDR3 DNA: TGTGCCAGCAGACCAACGACTACCCCTGTTGGATACGAGCAGTACTTC
clone size: NA; CDR3 length: 13; J gene: TRBJ2-5; V gene: TRBV2; D gene: NA; CDR3 protein: CASSSYNQETQYF; CDR3 DNA: TGTGCCAGCAGTTCGTACAACCAAGAGACCCAGTACTTC